This is a list of T cell receptor beta chains from one sample in a study of T cell responses to AZD1222 COVID-19 vaccine. Libraries were prepared by immunoSEQ multiplex PCR; TCRdb keeps only in-frame clonotypes and omits some of them. In the table there are almost 35,000 clones, less than 90% of which are singletons. This material consisted of peripheral blood, taken on day 0 of AZD1222 vaccination. The receptors shown here come from an adult in good health. CDR3s include the opening cysteine and the closing phenylalanine or tryptophan. A D gene is named only where the DNA matches it firmly. The listing skips clone size in some rows; elsewhere it reads once, few, many or a size class.

j_call,d_call,clone_size,v_call,cdr3_nt,cdr3_aa
TRBJ1-1,NA,NA,TRBV10-1,TGCGCCAGCAGTGAGTCAACCGTCCCTGCCCAAGAAGCTTTCTTT,CASSESTVPAQEAFF
TRBJ1-3,NA,NA,TRBV28,TGTGCCAGCAGTTTAGCGGGCACAAACACCATATATTTT,CASSLAGTNTIYF
TRBJ1-1,NA,NA,TRBV25-1,TGTGCCAGCAGTCGGGGGGCGAACACTGAAGCTTTCTTT,CASSRGANTEAFF
TRBJ1-4,NA,NA,TRBV12-3/TRBV12-4,TGTGCCAGCAGTTTGACCGAAAAACTGTTTTTT,CASSLTEKLFF
TRBJ2-1,TRBD1,medium-sized,TRBV6-5,TGTGCCAGCAGTACATCCGGGACAGGGGGCAATGAGCAGTTCTTC,CASSTSGTGGNEQFF
TRBJ2-5,NA,once,TRBV5-4,TGTGCCAGCAGCTTGGCCCGGTCTCAGGGCGAGACCCAGTACTTC,CASSLARSQGETQYF
TRBJ2-3,TRBD2,NA,TRBV24-1,TGTGCCACCAGTGATTCCCCCGTTGAAGCGGGAGGAATTCTGGCAGATACGCAGTATTTT,CATSDSPVEAGGILADTQYF
TRBJ2-5,NA,NA,TRBV7-2,TGTGCCAGCAGCTTAGCAGGGGGGGAGACCCAGTACTTC,CASSLAGGETQYF
TRBJ2-3,NA,NA,TRBV11-2,TGTGCCAGCAGCTCGAGAAGTGGGAGACCTAGCACAGATACGCAGTATTTT,CASSSRSGRPSTDTQYF
TRBJ1-6,TRBD1,once,TRBV6-1,TGTGCCAGCAGTGAAGTAGGGGGCGCGTTCAATTCACCCCTCCACTTT,CASSEVGGAFNSPLHF
TRBJ2-7,TRBD2,NA,TRBV2,TGTGCCAGCAAAGAAACTAGCGGGACGGGAGAGCAGTACTTC,CASKETSGTGEQYF
TRBJ2-7,NA,NA,TRBV4-1,TGCGCCAGCAGCCAGCGGACACTCTCCTACGAGCAGTACTTC,CASSQRTLSYEQYF
TRBJ1-2,NA,NA,TRBV6-4,TGTGCCACCAGGACAGTCTATGGCTACACCTTC,CATRTVYGYTF
TRBJ2-7,TRBD1,NA,TRBV24-1,TGTGCCACCAGTGCAGGGACAGGGGGCTATAACGAGCAGTACTTC,CATSAGTGGYNEQYF
TRBJ1-6,TRBD1,NA,TRBV2,TGTGCCAGCAGTGAACCATTCCCCCGGGACAGGTATTCACCCCTCCACTTT,CASSEPFPRDRYSPLHF
TRBJ1-1,NA,NA,TRBV10-1,TGCGCCAGCAGTGAACAGGGGAACACTGAAGCTTTCTTT,CASSEQGNTEAFF
TRBJ2-1,NA,NA,TRBV24-1,TGTGCCACCAGTGCCGCCTTTATAGCGGACAAATACAATGAGCAGTTCTTC,CATSAAFIADKYNEQFF
TRBJ2-1,TRBD2,NA,TRBV5-4,TGTGCCAGCAGCTTAATGACTAGCGCTGAGCAGTTCTTC,CASSLMTSAEQFF
TRBJ1-2,NA,NA,TRBV19,TGTGCCAGTAGGACTACAGGGTCCGCCGACTTGAACTATGGCTACACCTTC,CASRTTGSADLNYGYTF
TRBJ1-4,NA,NA,TRBV28,TGTGCCAGCAGCTCGGAATTAGCTAATGAAAAACTGTTTTTT,CASSSELANEKLFF
TRBJ2-7,TRBD1,NA,TRBV5-1,TGCGCCAGCAGCTTACTGGGACAGGGGACCTACGAGCAGTACTTC,CASSLLGQGTYEQYF
TRBJ1-1,TRBD1,NA,TRBV28,TGTGCCAGCAGTTCGGGACAGCCGAACACTGAAGCTTTCTTT,CASSSGQPNTEAFF
TRBJ2-7,TRBD1,NA,TRBV19,TGTGCCAGTAGTCCGCGGACAGGGACCACCTCGTACTTC,CASSPRTGTTSYF
TRBJ1-5,NA,once,TRBV20-1,TGCAGTGCTAGTCAGCCAGCGGGGTCCGTTAATCAGCCCCAGCATTTT,CSASQPAGSVNQPQHF
TRBJ1-4,TRBD1,NA,TRBV6-5,TGTGCCAGCAGACCGGGACAGGGTAGAAAACTGTTTTTT,CASRPGQGRKLFF
TRBJ1-1,TRBD1,NA,TRBV19,TGTGCCAGTAGTTCACGACAGGGGGCGACTGAAGCTTTCTTT,CASSSRQGATEAFF
TRBJ1-1,TRBD1,NA,TRBV5-1,TGCGCCAGCAGCTCCCAGGGGGCGCTGGAGACTGAAGCTTTCTTT,CASSSQGALETEAFF
TRBJ1-6,NA,NA,TRBV7-6,TGTGCCAGCAGCTTTGGGCCCCCCGCCGGATCACCCCTCCACTTT,CASSFGPPAGSPLHF
TRBJ2-5,TRBD2,NA,TRBV10-2,TGCGCCAGCAGCCATATACTAGCGGGGGGGCAAGAGACCCAGTACTTC,CASSHILAGGQETQYF
TRBJ2-3,TRBD2,NA,TRBV15,TGTGCCACCAGCAGAGATCTGACTAGCGGGGGCACAGATACGCAGTATTTT,CATSRDLTSGGTDTQYF
TRBJ2-7,TRBD2,NA,TRBV5-1,TGCGCCAGCAGCTGGGGGGTGGGCAGCGGGAGAGATAACGAGCAGTACTTC,CASSWGVGSGRDNEQYF
TRBJ2-7,NA,NA,TRBV5-1,TGCGCCAGCAGCTTAGAAAATGAGATTCGAGAGCAGTACTTC,CASSLENEIREQYF
TRBJ1-1,TRBD1,NA,TRBV5-1,TGCGCCAGCAGCTTCCAGACAGGGGGGACTGAAGCTTTCTTT,CASSFQTGGTEAFF
TRBJ2-2,TRBD1,NA,TRBV7-6,TGTGCCAGCAGCTTACCCGGGGGGACAGGGGGCCACGGGGAGCTGTTTTTT,CASSLPGGTGGHGELFF
TRBJ2-3,NA,NA,TRBV4-3,TGCGCCAGCAGGCAAGACCGTGGCACAGATACGCAGTATTTT,CASRQDRGTDTQYF
TRBJ1-1,TRBD1,NA,TRBV3-1/TRBV3-2,TGTGCCAGCAGCCAGGAAAGACAGGGATCTGCTTTCTTT,CASSQERQGSAFF
TRBJ2-3,NA,NA,TRBV19,TGTGCCAGTAGTAATCGGACCTTTAGCACAGATACGCAGTATTTT,CASSNRTFSTDTQYF
TRBJ1-1,NA,NA,TRBV7-2,TGTGCCAGCAGCTCCCCCTTGGGGTATGGCACTGAAGCTTTCTTT,CASSSPLGYGTEAFF
TRBJ2-1,NA,NA,TRBV7-9,TGTGCCAGCAGCTTCGAGAGGTCTTTCAGACAGTTCTTC,CASSFERSFRQFF
TRBJ2-7,NA,NA,TRBV19,TGTGCCAGTAGTCCCCAGACGGGGCTGGAGCAGTACTTC,CASSPQTGLEQYF
TRBJ1-2,NA,NA,TRBV6-6,TGTGCCAGCAGTTGGGGGGACGGACCTAACTATGGCTACACCTTC,CASSWGDGPNYGYTF
TRBJ2-7,NA,NA,TRBV7-9,TGTGCCAGCAGTGTTCAGGGGAAAAACGAGCAGTACTTC,CASSVQGKNEQYF
TRBJ1-4,TRBD1,once,TRBV3-1/TRBV3-2,TGTGCCAGCAGCCAGGGGGACAGGTCTAATGAAAAACTGTTTTTT,CASSQGDRSNEKLFF
TRBJ1-2,NA,NA,TRBV7-9,TGTGCCAGCAGCTTATCGGGAAGTGGCTACACCTTC,CASSLSGSGYTF
TRBJ1-5,NA,NA,TRBV28,TGTGCCAGCCTGGTGCGGAATCAGCCCCAGCATTTT,CASLVRNQPQHF
TRBJ2-3,NA,NA,TRBV18,TGTGCCAGCTCACCACTTGGACTAAGCACAGATACGCAGTATTTT,CASSPLGLSTDTQYF
TRBJ1-5,NA,NA,TRBV13,TGTGCCAGCAGCCCAGGGAAATATCAGCCCCAGCATTTT,CASSPGKYQPQHF
TRBJ1-2,TRBD1,NA,TRBV6-1,TGTGCCAGCAGTCCTGAGCTTAGGGGGCGCGGTGGCTACACCTTC,CASSPELRGRGGYTF